This TCR beta chain was found in a study of T cell repertoires in cytomegalovirus infection. With regard to this clonotype: What it binds is not known.

TCRdb used MiXCR to reprocess the reads, holding one entry per CDR3 protein. The sample yields roughly 500,000 distinct CDR3 sequences, 30% to 35% seen once. From germline, CDR1 is SEHNR and CDR2 FQNEAQ (reference sequence). Trimming stripped 0 bases from V and 7 bases from J, with 7 bases between. CDR3 size: 13 residues. The material was cultured PBMCs, obtained from culture after CMV antigen stimulation. The clonotype originates from a human donor in good health (CMV status not recorded). Some clones in this sample may be carry-over from other donors' samples. This chain connects TRBV7-9 to TRBJ2-1; D ambiguous. CDR3 sequence (DNA): TGTGCCAGCAGCTTAGCGGAGAGGAATGAGCAGTTCTTC. Its protein product is CASSLAERNEQFF.